A single sample is the source of the 30 T cell receptor beta chains below, sequenced in a study of blood T cells in healthy people across ages. Sample-barcoded 5' priming and a J-beta primer mix drove a second PCR of roughly 7 to 11 cycles. TCRdb ran MiXCR on the 5' RACE reads and lists one entry per CDR3 protein. This sample has 630,000 or so distinct CDR3 sequences, with about 30% found just once. The specimen was blood. The receptors were sampled from a woman of 80 years or more in good health.

Only a few counts were recorded for this clonotype. The chain links TRBV11-2 to TRBJ2-3; 10 bases match TRBD1. The V and J ends lost 3 bases and 4 bases, in that order; junction bases with no gene match: 7. The CDR3 is 16 residues long. Germline CDR1 SGHAT, CDR2 FQNNGV. DNA of the CDR3: TGTGCCAGCAGCTTGACAGGGGGCGCCCCGTCAGATACGCAGTATTTT. Its translation: CASSLTGGAPSDTQYF.

The V gene is TRBV7-3, the J gene TRBJ2-4, with TRBD2 matching over 13 bases. This CDR3 contains 17 residues. Germline CDR1 is SGHTA and CDR2 is FQGTGA. J lost 3 bases, V lost 5 bases, and 7 bases had no gene match. The CDR3 region has the DNA TGTGCCAGCAGCACTAGCGGGGGGGCCGGGGGCAAAAACATTCAGTACTTC. It encodes CASSTSGGAGGKNIQYF.

The sample holds many counts of this clonotype. V gene TRBV11-1 combines with J gene TRBJ2-1, with 12 bases matching TRBD1. CDR3 length equals 16 residues. Trimming took 5 bases from V and 7 from J; bases not matched to a gene: 9. Germline V lookup: CDR1 SGHAT, CDR2 FQDESV (reference sequence). The CDR3 DNA sequence: TGTGCCAGCAGCCTAGACGGGACAGGGGGCATGAATGAGCAGTTCTTC. Translated: CASSLDGTGGMNEQFF.

The chain joins TRBV7-9 to TRBJ1-2; D perhaps matches TRBD1 (5 bases). CDR1 is SEHNR and CDR2 is FQNEAQ in the germline V gene (reference sequence). The CDR3 has 15 residues. V was pared by 5 bases and J by 2 bases, with 15 bases between. The CDR3 nucleotides read TGTGCCAGCAGCCGCGGGGGACTAGGGAACTATGGCTACACCTTC. As protein: CASSRGGLGNYGYTF.

This chain joins TRBV20-1 and TRBJ2-1, with TRBD2 matching over 11 bases. The V and J ends lost 3 bases and 9 bases, in that order; junction bases with no gene match: 7. Germline loops: CDR1 DFQATT, CDR2 SNEGSKA (reference sequence). This CDR3 spans 14 amino acids. The CDR3 loop reads CSASSSGGSFEQFF. CDR3 in DNA: TGCAGTGCTAGCTCTAGCGGGGGGTCCTTTGAGCAGTTCTTC.

Many counts were recorded for this clonotype. This chain uses TRBV7-3 with TRBJ2-5; tentatively, D is TRBD1 (5 bases). Deletions cut 1 base from V and 3 bases from J, with 12 bases between. This CDR3 is 15 amino acids long. CDR1 is SGHTA, CDR2 FQGTGA, per germline. In DNA form, the CDR3 reads TGTGCCAGCAGCTTAAGTTCAAGGGGAAAAGAGACCCAGTACTTC. Protein sequence: CASSLSSRGKETQYF. The full variable domain, in which reference TRBV7-3 and TRBJ2-5 provide the parts outside the CDR3, is GAGVSQTPSNKVTEKGKYVELRCDPISGHTALYWYRQSLGQGPEFLIYFQGTGAADDSGLPNDRFFAVRPEGSVSTLKIQRTERGDSAVYLCASSLSSRGKETQYFGPGTRLLVL.

To note about this clonotype: This may come from a read error, since a much larger clone is one base off. This chain joins TRBV7-2 and TRBJ1-6; the D gene is possibly TRBD1 (5 bases). CDR3 length equals 18 residues. The V gene's germline CDR1 is SGHTA and CDR2 FQGNSA. V dropped 3 bases and J dropped 0 bases, with 15 bases sitting between them. CDR3 coding DNA: TGTGCCAGCAGCTTGCAGGGTGGCTCCGGCTCCTATAATTCACCCCTCCACTTT. As protein: CASSLQGGSGSYNSPLHF.

This clonotype has ten or more counts. The V gene is TRBV5-5, the J gene TRBJ2-1; D not certain. The CDR3 spans 14 residues. The V gene lost 3 bases and the J gene lost 10 bases, with 17 bases spanning the gap. Germline V gives CDR1 SGHKS, CDR2 YYEKEE (reference sequence). CDR3 in amino acids: CASSSLSSKSEQFF. The CDR3 coding sequence is TGTGCCAGCAGCTCCCTTTCCTCCAAGAGCGAGCAGTTCTTC.

In regard to this clonotype: A much larger clone lies one base from this, so it may be a read error. The chain uses TRBV12-3 or TRBV12-4 and TRBJ2-6, with 10 bases lining up with TRBD1. This CDR3 comprises 16 residues. The CDR3 protein is CASSRQGAIGANVRTF. In nucleotides, the CDR3 is TGTGCCAGCAGTAGACAGGGGGCAATTGGGGCCAACGTCCGGACTTTC.

In its sample, this clonotype was seen many times. This rearrangement joins TRBV20-1 to TRBJ1-2, with D possibly TRBD1 on 6 matching bases. From germline, CDR1 is DFQATT and CDR2 SNEGSKA (reference sequence). This CDR3 is 14 amino acids long. CDR3 nucleotide sequence: TGCCTGGCCGGGGACCGCCGAGGGGGTTATGGCTACACCTTC. Its protein is CLAGDRRGGYGYTF.

This clonotype was observed at least ten times. The gene calls are TRBV5-1 and TRBJ2-1, with 9 bases fitting TRBD1. V gave up 5 bases and J gave up 6 bases; unmatched junction bases: 6. The CDR3 runs 14 residues. The germline V gene encodes CDR1 SGHRS and CDR2 YFSETQ. The CDR3 here is CASRRDRVPNEQFF. The CDR3 DNA follows: TGCGCCAGCAGGAGGGACAGGGTTCCCAATGAGCAGTTCTTC.

This clonotype appeared many times. The V and J genes are TRBV12-3 or TRBV12-4 and TRBJ2-1; the match to TRBD1 covers 7 bases. Losses at the gene ends were 5 bases for V and 6 bases for J; bases not matched to a gene: 13. There are 16 residues in the CDR3. CDR3 bases: TGTGCCAGCAGTACCCAGGGGGTAGGGTTGGTCAATGAGCAGTTCTTC. Translating gives CASSTQGVGLVNEQFF.

In this sample, this clonotype turned up many times. The chain recombines TRBV20-1 with TRBJ1-2; possible D gene TRBD1, 6 bases. CDR1 and CDR2 from the germline V gene are DFQATT and SNEGSKA (reference sequence). This CDR3 has 14 amino acids. Trimming took off 5 bases at V and 7 bases at J, with 20 bases between the two ends. CDR3 sequence reads: CSAPGSGAMGGYTF. CDR3 nucleotides: TGCAGTGCTCCCGGGTCAGGGGCAATGGGTGGCTACACCTTC.

This clonotype was counted many times. This chain connects TRBV30 to TRBJ2-7; D is perhaps TRBD2 (6 bases). Germline CDR1 GTSNPN, CDR2 SVGIG (reference sequence). Trimming cost V 1 base and J 2 bases, with 9 bases left between them. This CDR3 region has 13 residues. The CDR3 nucleotides read TGTGCCTGGAGTGGACTAGTCACCTACGAGCAGTACTTC. Translated, it gives CAWSGLVTYEQYF.

The genes are TRBV30 and TRBJ1-1, with D possibly TRBD1 on 5 matching bases. Germline CDR1 is GTSNPN and CDR2 is SVGIG (reference sequence). The CDR3 has 13 residues. CDR3 bases: TGTGTTGGACGCGAGGACATGAACACTGAAGCTTTCTTT. Its translation: CVGREDMNTEAFF.

The V gene is TRBV20-1, the J gene TRBJ1-1; D is ambiguous. The CDR3 runs 11 residues. With 3 bases removed from V and 5 bases from J, the gap between germline ends came to 7 bases. The germline V gene has CDR1 DFQATT and CDR2 SNEGSKA (reference sequence). The CDR3 sequence: CSASGETEAFF. The CDR3 coding sequence is TGCAGTGCTAGTGGGGAAACTGAAGCTTTCTTT.

This clonotype was recorded many times. V usage is TRBV7-2 and J usage is TRBJ2-3, with 8 bases identical to TRBD2. Germline V gene data show CDR1 as SGHTA and CDR2 as FQGNSA. CDR3 length: 15 residues. After removal of 2 bases from V and 5 bases from J, the junction contained 6 bases not matched to a gene. The CDR3 sequence is CASSLPGGLRDTQYF. As DNA, the CDR3 is TGTGCCAGCAGCTTACCGGGGGGGCTGAGAGATACGCAGTATTTT.

This clonotype was counted a few times. Its ends do not fully match the called genes, so a read error is possible. This chain connects TRBV6-6 to TRBJ2-1, with D possibly being TRBD1 or TRBD2 (5 bases each). The germline V gene has CDR1 MNHNY and CDR2 SVGAGI (reference sequence). CDR3 length: 15 amino acids. As DNA, the CDR3 is TGTGCCAGCGGTTACAGACGGGGCCCCTACAATGAGCAGTTCTTC. It translates to CASGYRRGPYNEQFF.

This clonotype was counted a few times. CDR3 sequence: CSARDLGQGKGMNTEAFF. As DNA, the CDR3 is TGCAGTGCTAGAGACCTGGGACAGGGTAAAGGAATGAACACTGAAGCTTTCTTT. J is TRBJ1-1 and V is TRBV20-1; 9 nucleotides match TRBD1. Trimming took 0 bases from V and 0 from J; bases not matched to a gene: 11. The CDR3 consists of 18 residues. CDR1 and CDR2 from the germline V gene are DFQATT and SNEGSKA (reference sequence).

V and J are TRBV5-8 and TRBJ1-6, with D tentatively TRBD1 (6 bases). The CDR3 consists of 15 residues. Germline V gene sequence: CDR1 SGHTS, CDR2 YDEGEE. V dropped 0 bases and J dropped 8 bases, with 12 bases sitting between them. The CDR3: CASSLDGQTYSPLHF. CDR3 nucleotide sequence: TGTGCCAGCAGCTTGGATGGACAGACCTATTCACCCCTCCACTTT.

The rearrangement uses TRBV13 and TRBJ2-7; tentative D call: TRBD2 (6 bases). The J call is uncertain, as TRBJ2-5 better fits the DNA end. Germline-derived CDR1 and CDR2 are PRHDT and FYEKMQ (reference sequence). CDR3 length equals 13 residues. The CDR3 DNA sequence: TGTGCCAGCCATGTCGGGGGAGGTTGGACCCAGTACTTC. Its protein product is CASHVGGGWTQYF.

This clonotype was seen at least ten times. CDR3 nucleotides: TGTGCCAGCAGCATGGGACTAGCGGTGGATACGCAGTATTTT. This sequence encodes CASSMGLAVDTQYF. J is TRBJ2-3 and V is TRBV7-9; 11 positions match TRBD2. The CDR3 has 14 amino acids. The germline gives CDR1 SEHNR, CDR2 FQNEAQ (reference sequence). V lost 5 bases to trimming and J lost 6 bases; unmatched junction nucleotides: 4. Using reference TRBV7-9 and TRBJ2-3 for the parts outside the CDR3, the full variable domain is DTGVSQNPRHKITKRGQNVTFRCDPISEHNRLYWYRQTLGQGPEFLTYFQNEAQLEKSRLLSDRFSAERPKGSFSTLEIQRTEQGDSAMYLCASSMGLAVDTQYFGPGTRLTVL.

This clonotype has ten or more counts. The J gene is TRBJ2-7, the V gene TRBV5-4; D might be TRBD2 (5 bases). Trimming removed 4 bases at V and 5 bases at J, with 13 bases between. This CDR3 is 13 amino acids long. Germline CDR1 is SGHNT and CDR2 is YYREEE (reference sequence). CDR3 in amino acids: CASSTPTGDEQYF. CDR3 sequence (DNA): TGTGCCAGCAGCACCCCGACCGGGGACGAGCAGTACTTC.

This clonotype was recorded many times. The chain has TRBV4-2 and TRBJ1-5; D gene unclear. Trimming pared 0 bases from V and 7 bases from J, leaving 7 bases between. CDR3 length: 13 amino acids. The germline CDR1 and CDR2 sequences are LGHNA and YNFKEQ. CDR3 in amino acids: CASSQDSGQPQHF. The CDR3 bases are TGTGCCAGCAGCCAAGATTCGGGACAGCCCCAGCATTTT.

Concerning this clonotype itself: The junction and the germline gene differ at one end; a read error may be behind it. The V and J genes are TRBV27 and TRBJ1-6; maybe TRBD1 (6 bases). The CDR3 loop spans 14 amino acids. Per germline, CDR1 MNHEY and CDR2 SMNVEV (reference sequence). CDR3: CASRYRERSSPPHF. The CDR3 bases are TGTGCCAGCAGGTACAGGGAACGGAGCTCACCCCCCCACTTT.

The V call is TRBV2, the J call TRBJ2-2, with no clear D. Germline loops: CDR1 SNHLY, CDR2 FYNNEI. Trimming took off 7 bases at V and 5 bases at J, with 5 bases between the two ends. This CDR3 comprises 11 residues. CDR3 DNA: TGTGCCAGCAAAACAACCGGGGAGCTGTTTTTT. The encoded protein is CASKTTGELFF.

About this clonotype itself: One end of the junction varies from germline; a read error may be responsible. The gene calls are TRBV14 and TRBJ2-1; D gene unclear. The CDR3 length is 13 residues. Germline CDR1 and CDR2: SGHDN and FVKESK. As DNA, the CDR3 is TGTGCCAGCAGCACCGAAACCTACAATGAGCAGGTCTTC. The encoded protein is CASSTETYNEQVF.

The table lists this clonotype with a count of one. The chain recombines TRBV10-2 with TRBJ2-7; D uncertain. From germline, CDR1 is WSHSY and CDR2 SAAADI. Trimming cost V 5 bases and J 4 bases, with 18 bases left between them. The length of the CDR3 is 15 residues. For the CDR3, the DNA is TGCGCCAGCAGTTCTAAGACGGACGGAATATACGAGCAGTACTTC. Translated: CASSSKTDGIYEQYF.

A remark on this clonotype: An end of the junction differs from the germline gene, which may be a read error. The chain has TRBV7-8 and TRBJ2-5; TRBD2 matches at 12 bases. The germline V gene encodes CDR1 SGHVS and CDR2 FQNEAQ. The CDR3 sequence is 17 residues long. The CDR3 nucleotides read TGTACCAGCAGCTTACAACTAGCGGGGGGTCCACAAGAGACCCAGTACTTC. Translation: CTSSLQLAGGPQETQYF.

This clonotype was seen many times. The chain is built from TRBV9 and TRBJ2-1, with a tentative D call TRBD2 (5 bases). This CDR3 comprises 15 residues. Trimming took 3 bases from V and 5 from J, leaving 15 bases between them. The germline V gene has CDR1 SGDLS and CDR2 YYNGEE. CDR3 coding DNA: TGTGCCAGCAGCGCCGTTTCTAGAGGGAACAATGAGCAGTTCTTC. The encoded protein is CASSAVSRGNNEQFF.